Sequencing of this T cell receptor (beta chain) was carried out in a study of shared T cell receptors in the human thymus. Looked up from germline, CDR1 is LGHNT and CDR2 is FRNRAP. V was clipped by 0 bases and J by 4 bases, with 15 bases between them. The CDR3 consists of 16 residues. TCRdb's table, derived via immunoSEQ multiplex PCR, lists solely in-frame clones and lacks some. Here the sample spans about 660,000 clones, around 87% being singletons. This same sample was also taken into another study, of human thymus T cells.

This TCR came from a boy in the first two years of life with a congenital heart defect. V is TRBV12-5 and J is TRBJ1-1; possible D gene TRBD1, 5 bases. Material for sequencing was thymocytes. The CDR3 spells CASGLVVMGGGTEAFF. DNA for the CDR3: TGTGCTAGTGGTTTGGTAGTCATGGGGGGGGGCACTGAAGCTTTCTTT.